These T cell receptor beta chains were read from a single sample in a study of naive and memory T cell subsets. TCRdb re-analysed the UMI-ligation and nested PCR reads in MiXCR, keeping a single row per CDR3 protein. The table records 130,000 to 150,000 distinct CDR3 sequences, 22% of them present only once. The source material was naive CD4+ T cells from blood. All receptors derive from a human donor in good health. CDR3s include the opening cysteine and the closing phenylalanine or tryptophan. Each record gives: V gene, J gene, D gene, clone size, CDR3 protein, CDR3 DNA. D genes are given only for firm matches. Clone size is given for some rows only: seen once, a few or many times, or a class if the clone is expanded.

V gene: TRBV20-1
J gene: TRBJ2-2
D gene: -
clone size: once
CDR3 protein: CSAPSRTHTGELFF
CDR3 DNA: TGCAGTGCCCCGAGTAGGACTCACACCGGGGAGCTGTTTTTT

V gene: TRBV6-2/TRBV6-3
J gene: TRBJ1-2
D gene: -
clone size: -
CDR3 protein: CASTSSLTAKDTF
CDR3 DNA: TGTGCCAGCACCAGTTCCTTGACAGCGAAGGACACCTTC

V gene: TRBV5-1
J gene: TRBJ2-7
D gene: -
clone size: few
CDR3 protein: CASSLASQYEQYF
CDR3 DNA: TGCGCCAGCAGCTTAGCCAGTCAATACGAGCAGTACTTC

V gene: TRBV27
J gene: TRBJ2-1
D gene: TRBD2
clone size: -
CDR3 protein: CASSLSALAGARNEQFF
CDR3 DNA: TGTGCCAGCAGTTTATCGGCACTAGCGGGAGCACGCAATGAGCAGTTCTTC

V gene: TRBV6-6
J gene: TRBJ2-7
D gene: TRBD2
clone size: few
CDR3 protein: CASSPGEGHYEQYF
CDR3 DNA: TGTGCCAGCAGCCCCGGGGAGGGTCACTACGAGCAGTACTTC

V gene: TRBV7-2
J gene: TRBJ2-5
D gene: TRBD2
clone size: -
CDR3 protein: CASSLTSVEETQYF
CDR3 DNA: TGTGCCAGCAGCTTGACTAGCGTGGAAGAGACCCAGTACTTC

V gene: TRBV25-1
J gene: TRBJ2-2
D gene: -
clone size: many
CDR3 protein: CASSGIGGGELFF
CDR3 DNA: TGTGCCAGCAGTGGGATAGGGGGCGGGGAGCTGTTTTTT

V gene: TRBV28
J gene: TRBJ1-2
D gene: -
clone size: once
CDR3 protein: CASLQHENYGYTF
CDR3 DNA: TGTGCCAGCCTCCAGCACGAAAACTATGGCTACACCTTC

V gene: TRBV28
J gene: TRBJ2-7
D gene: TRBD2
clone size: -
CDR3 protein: CASSSGLAGAREQYF
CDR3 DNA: TGTGCCAGCAGTTCGGGACTAGCGGGAGCACGTGAGCAGTACTTC

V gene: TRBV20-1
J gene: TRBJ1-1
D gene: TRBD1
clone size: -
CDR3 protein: CSARGQGLSGAFF
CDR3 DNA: TGCAGTGCTAGGGGACAGGGGCTAAGTGGGGCTTTCTTT

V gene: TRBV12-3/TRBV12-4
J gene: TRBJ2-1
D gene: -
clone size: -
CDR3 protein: CASSYTGIYNEQFF
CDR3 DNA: TGTGCCAGCAGTTATACAGGGATTTACAATGAGCAGTTCTTC

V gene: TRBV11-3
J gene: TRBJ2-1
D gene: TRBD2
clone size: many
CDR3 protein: CASSQQNIGTTQFF
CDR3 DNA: TGTGCCAGCAGCCAACAAAATATCGGGACTACTCAGTTCTTC

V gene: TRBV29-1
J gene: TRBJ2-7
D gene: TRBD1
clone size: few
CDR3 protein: CSAETGVEQYF
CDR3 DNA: TGCAGCGCCGAAACAGGGGTCGAGCAGTACTTC

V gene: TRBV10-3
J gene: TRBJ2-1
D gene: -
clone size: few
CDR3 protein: CAISESLDFHNEQFF
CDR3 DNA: TGTGCCATCAGTGAGTCGTTGGACTTTCACAATGAGCAGTTCTTC

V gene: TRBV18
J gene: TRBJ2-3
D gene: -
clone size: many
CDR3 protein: CASSPMSGQWADTQYF
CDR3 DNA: TGTGCCAGCTCACCCATGTCCGGACAGTGGGCGGATACGCAGTATTTT

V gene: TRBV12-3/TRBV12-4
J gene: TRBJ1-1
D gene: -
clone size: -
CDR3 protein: CASRSGLYGEAFF
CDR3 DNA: TGTGCCAGCAGGTCAGGACTGTACGGTGAAGCTTTCTTT

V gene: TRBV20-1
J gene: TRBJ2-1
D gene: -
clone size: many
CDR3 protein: CSAAGGADEQFF
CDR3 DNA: TGCAGTGCTGCTGGTGGGGCCGATGAGCAGTTCTTC

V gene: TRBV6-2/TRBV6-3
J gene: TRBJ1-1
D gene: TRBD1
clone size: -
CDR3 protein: CASSYPAGGLNTEAFF
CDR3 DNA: TGTGCCAGCAGTTACCCGGCAGGGGGGCTGAACACTGAAGCTTTCTTT

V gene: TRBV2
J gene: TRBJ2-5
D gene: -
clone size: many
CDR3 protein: CASSERAGGQETQYF
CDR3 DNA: TGTGCCAGCAGTGAAAGGGCAGGAGGGCAAGAGACCCAGTACTTC

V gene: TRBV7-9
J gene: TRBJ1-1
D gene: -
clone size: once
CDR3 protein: CASSFAGPYEAFF
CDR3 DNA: TGTGCCAGCAGCTTTGCGGGGCCCTATGAAGCTTTCTTT

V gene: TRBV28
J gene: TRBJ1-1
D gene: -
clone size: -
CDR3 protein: CASYRNAEAFF
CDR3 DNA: TGTGCCAGCTATAGAAACGCTGAAGCTTTCTTT

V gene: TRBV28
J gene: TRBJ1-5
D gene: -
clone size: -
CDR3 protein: CASSLGGNSNQPQHF
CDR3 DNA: TGTGCCAGCAGTTTAGGGGGTAATAGCAATCAGCCCCAGCATTTT

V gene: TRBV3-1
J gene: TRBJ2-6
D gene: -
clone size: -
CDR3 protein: CASSPAGANVLTF
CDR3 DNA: TGTGCCAGCAGCCCGGCCGGGGCCAACGTCCTGACTTTC

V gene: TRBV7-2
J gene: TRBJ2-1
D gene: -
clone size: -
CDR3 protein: CASSLARPYNEQFF
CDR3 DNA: TGTGCCAGCAGCTTAGCTAGACCGTACAATGAGCAGTTCTTC

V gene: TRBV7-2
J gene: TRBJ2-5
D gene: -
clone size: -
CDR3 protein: CASSLAPYRETQYF
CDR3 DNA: TGTGCCAGCAGCTTAGCCCCCTACCGTGAGACCCAGTACTTC

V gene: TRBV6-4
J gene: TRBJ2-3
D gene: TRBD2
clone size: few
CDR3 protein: CASSGGLAGELWAPDTQYF
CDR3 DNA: TGTGCCAGCAGTGGGGGACTAGCGGGAGAATTATGGGCCCCAGATACGCAGTATTTT

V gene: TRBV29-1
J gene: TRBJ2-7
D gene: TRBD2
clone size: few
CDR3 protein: CSVGTGLAVGEQYF
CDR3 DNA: TGCAGCGTCGGAACGGGACTAGCAGTGGGCGAGCAGTACTTC

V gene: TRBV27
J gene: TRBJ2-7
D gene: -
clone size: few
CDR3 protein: CASGAGQAPFKQYF
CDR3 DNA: TGTGCCAGCGGAGCGGGACAGGCACCTTTCAAGCAGTACTTC

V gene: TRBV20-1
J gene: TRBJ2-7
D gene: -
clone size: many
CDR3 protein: CSASWSGYSYEQYF
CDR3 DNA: TGCAGTGCCAGTTGGTCCGGGTACTCCTACGAGCAGTACTTC

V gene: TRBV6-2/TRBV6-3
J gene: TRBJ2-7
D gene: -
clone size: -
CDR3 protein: CASGIPTGGPYEQYF
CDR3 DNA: TGTGCCAGCGGAATCCCGACAGGTGGCCCCTACGAGCAGTACTTC

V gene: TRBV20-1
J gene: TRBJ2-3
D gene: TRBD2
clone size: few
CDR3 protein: CSARDDWGLVTDTQYF
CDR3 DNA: TGCAGTGCTAGAGATGATTGGGGACTAGTCACAGATACGCAGTATTTT

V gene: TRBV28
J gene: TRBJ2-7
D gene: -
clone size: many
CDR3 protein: CAVKGSSYEQYF
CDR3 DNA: TGTGCCGTAAAGGGAAGCTCCTACGAGCAGTACTTC

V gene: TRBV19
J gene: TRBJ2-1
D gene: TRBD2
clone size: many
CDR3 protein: CASSTPPSGSSYNEQFF
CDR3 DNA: TGTGCCAGTAGTACCCCCCCCAGCGGGAGCTCCTACAATGAGCAGTTCTTC

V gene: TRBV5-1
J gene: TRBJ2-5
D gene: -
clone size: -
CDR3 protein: CASSLQRETQYF
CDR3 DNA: TGCGCCAGCAGCTTGCAGCGGGAGACCCAGTACTTC

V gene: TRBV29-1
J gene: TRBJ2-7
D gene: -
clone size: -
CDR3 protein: CSVEGQFQPYEQYF
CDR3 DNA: TGCAGCGTTGAAGGACAGTTTCAACCCTACGAGCAGTACTTC

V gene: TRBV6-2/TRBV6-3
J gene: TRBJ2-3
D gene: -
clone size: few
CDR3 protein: CASSYRGLSTDTQYF
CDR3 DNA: TGTGCCAGCAGTTACCGGGGGCTTTCCACAGATACGCAGTATTTT

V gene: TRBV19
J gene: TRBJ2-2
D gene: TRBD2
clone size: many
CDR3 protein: CASKGLAANTGELFF
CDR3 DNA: TGTGCCAGTAAAGGACTAGCGGCGAACACCGGGGAGCTGTTTTTT